This T cell receptor beta chain was identified during a study of blood T cell repertoires in COVID-19. Study at large: T cells, B-cell-depleted T cells, or PBMCs supplied cDNA or gDNA.

The CDR3 contains 11 residues. The germline gives CDR1 MDHEN, CDR2 SYDVKM. With 5 bases removed from V and 3 bases from J, the gap between germline ends came to 5 bases. Libraries were prepared by immunoSEQ multiplex PCR; TCRdb keeps only in-frame clonotypes and omits some of them. The sample includes hundreds of thousands of clones, around nine tenths of them seen just once. What was sequenced was peripheral blood. The V and J genes are TRBV28 and TRBJ2-7; the D is unclear. The clonotype comes from a man aged 65-85 years with acute or convalescent COVID-19. The CDR3 region is CASSLFYEQYF. The CDR3 coding sequence is TGTGCCAGCAGTCTTTTCTACGAGCAGTACTTC.